The source of this T cell receptor beta chain is a study of CXCR3-negative and CXCR3-positive naive CD8 T cells. Germline loops: CDR1 MNHNY, CDR2 SVGAGI (reference sequence). This CDR3 has 14 residues. The study, taken as a whole, reports: CXCR3-positive naive cells carried more hydrophobic TRB CDR3s than CXCR3-negative ones. Comparably high diversity marked both naive subsets, whereas memory CD8+ cells had much lower diversity.

Among CD8+ T cells, naive ones were CD45RO-CCR7+CD27+CD95-. The method, 5' RACE with UMI labels, was used to prepare the TRB cDNA libraries. TCRdb derives one entry per CDR3 protein from the 5' RACE reads, leaving out DNA. Its listing shows roughly 89,000 distinct CDR3 sequences. Remarks on this clonotype: The target antigen is unknown.

The TCR sequence derives from a human donor in good health. Some clones in this sample may be carry-over from other donors' samples. The chain combines TRBV6-6 with TRBJ2-5; TCRdb reports TRBD1, a call that lacks DNA to check it against. The sample was naive CXCR3- CD8+ T cells from blood. Subset defined: CD45RO-CCR7+CD27+CD95- naive CD8+ T cells lacking CXCR3 (TNR3-). CDR3 in amino acids: CASSAPTDQETQYF.